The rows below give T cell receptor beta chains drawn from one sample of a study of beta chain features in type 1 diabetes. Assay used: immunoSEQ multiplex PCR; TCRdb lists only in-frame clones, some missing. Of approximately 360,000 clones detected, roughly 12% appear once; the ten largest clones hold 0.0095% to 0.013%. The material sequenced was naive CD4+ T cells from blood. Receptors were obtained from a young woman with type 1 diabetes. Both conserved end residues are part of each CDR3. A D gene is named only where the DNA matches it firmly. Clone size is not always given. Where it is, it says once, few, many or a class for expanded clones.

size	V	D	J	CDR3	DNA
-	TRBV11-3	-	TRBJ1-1	CASSKGSLTEAFF	TGTGCCAGCTCGAAGGGGTCTTTGACTGAAGCTTTCTTT
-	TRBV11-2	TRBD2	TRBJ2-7	CASSRTSGDSYEQYF	TGTGCCAGCAGCAGGACTAGCGGGGACTCCTACGAGCAGTACTTC
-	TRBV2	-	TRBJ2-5	CASRGRRPASQETQYF	TGTGCCAGCAGGGGGCGACGGCCGGCGTCCCAAGAGACCCAGTACTTC
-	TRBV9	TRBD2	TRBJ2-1	CASSVGSGDRGHEQFF	TGTGCCAGCAGCGTGGGTAGCGGGGACCGAGGCCATGAGCAGTTCTTC
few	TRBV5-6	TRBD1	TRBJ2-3	CASSPQGTPYTQYF	TGTGCCAGCAGTCCACAGGGGACCCCATATACGCAGTATTTT
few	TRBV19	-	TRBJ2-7	CASSVQGEGSYEQYF	TGTGCCAGTAGCGTACAGGGTGAAGGCTCCTACGAGCAGTACTTC
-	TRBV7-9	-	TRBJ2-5	CASTTRGAETQYF	TGTGCCAGCACCACCCGTGGGGCGGAGACCCAGTACTTC
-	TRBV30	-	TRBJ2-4	CAWTGSNIQYF	TGTGCCTGGACAGGGTCGAACATTCAGTACTTC
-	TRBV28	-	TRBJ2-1	CASSRGGGGVYNEQFF	TGTGCCAGCAGCCGCGGTGGGGGGGGCGTTTACAATGAGCAGTTCTTC
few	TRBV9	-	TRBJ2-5	CASSVSVRETQYF	TGTGCCAGCAGCGTTTCCGTGCGGGAGACCCAGTACTTC
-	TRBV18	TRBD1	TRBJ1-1	CASSRDSNTEAFF	TGTGCCAGCTCCCGGGACAGCAACACTGAAGCTTTCTTT
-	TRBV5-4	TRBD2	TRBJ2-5	CASSLAVGGGRETQYF	TGTGCCAGCAGCTTGGCCGTCGGGGGGGGACGGGAGACCCAGTACTTC
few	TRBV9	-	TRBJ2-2	CASSVGGAGGELFF	TGTGCCAGCAGCGTAGGCGGAGCCGGGGGGGAGCTGTTTTTT
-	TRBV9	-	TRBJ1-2	CASSGLSGFGYTF	TGTGCCAGCAGCGGCCTCAGCGGTTTTGGCTACACCTTC
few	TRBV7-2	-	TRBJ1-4	CASSSGNPNEKLFF	TGTGCCAGCAGCTCCGGGAACCCTAATGAAAAACTGTTTTTT
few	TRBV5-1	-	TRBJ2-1	CASSLYNRAPNEQFF	TGCGCCAGCAGCTTGTATAACAGGGCGCCCAATGAGCAGTTCTTC
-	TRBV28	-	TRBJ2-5	CASSLWEETQYF	TGTGCCAGCAGTTTATGGGAGGAGACCCAGTACTTC
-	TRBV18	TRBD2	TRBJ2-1	CASSPLLAVDEQFF	TGTGCCAGCTCACCACTACTAGCGGTCGATGAGCAGTTCTTC
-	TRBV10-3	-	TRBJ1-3	CAISEVAGNTIYF	TGTGCCATCAGTGAGGTGGCAGGAAACACCATATATTTT
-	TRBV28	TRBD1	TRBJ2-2	CASGRTGGTGELFF	TGTGCCAGCGGACGGACAGGGGGGACCGGGGAGCTGTTTTTT
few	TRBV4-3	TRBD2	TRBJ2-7	CASSQIAGGTYEQYF	TGCGCCAGCAGCCAAATAGCGGGGGGGACCTACGAGCAGTACTTC
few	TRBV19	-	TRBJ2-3	CASSSLQSITDTQYF	TGTGCCAGTAGTAGTCTCCAGTCAATCACAGATACGCAGTATTTT
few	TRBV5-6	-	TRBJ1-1	CASSKDRNTEAFF	TGTGCCAGCAGCAAAGACAGGAACACTGAAGCTTTCTTT
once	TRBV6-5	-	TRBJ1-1	CASSYSQQTTEAFF	TGTGCCAGCAGTTACTCGCAACAGACCACTGAAGCTTTCTTT
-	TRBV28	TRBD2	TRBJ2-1	CASSFAGGTAEQFF	TGTGCCAGCAGTTTTGCGGGAGGGACCGCTGAGCAGTTCTTC
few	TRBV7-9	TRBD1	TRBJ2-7	CASSSRDRSYEQYF	TGTGCCAGCAGCTCCCGGGACAGATCGTACGAGCAGTACTTC
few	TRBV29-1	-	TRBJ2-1	CSVLGANLNEQFF	TGCAGCGTTTTGGGGGCGAATTTGAATGAGCAGTTCTTC
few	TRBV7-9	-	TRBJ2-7	CASSLHGSSYEQYF	TGTGCCAGCAGCCTCCATGGGAGCTCCTACGAGCAGTACTTC
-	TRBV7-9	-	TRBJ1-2	CASSLGAGNSHGYTF	TGTGCCAGCAGCTTAGGGGCAGGGAATAGCCATGGCTACACCTTC
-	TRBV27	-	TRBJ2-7	CASSLTGLKSSYEQYF	TGTGCCAGCAGTTTAACGGGACTCAAAAGCTCCTACGAGCAGTACTTC
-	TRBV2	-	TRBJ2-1	CASNGKGYNEQFF	TGTGCCAGCAATGGGAAGGGGTACAATGAGCAGTTCTTC
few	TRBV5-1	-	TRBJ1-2	CASSLAAAGAGHDGYTF	TGCGCCAGCAGCTTGGCCGCGGCAGGGGCTGGTCACGATGGCTACACCTTC
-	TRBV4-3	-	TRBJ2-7	CASSQDQGGYYEQYF	TGCGCCAGCAGCCAAGATCAAGGGGGATACTACGAGCAGTACTTC
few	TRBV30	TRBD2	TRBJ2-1	CAWSRTLAGTYNEQFF	TGTGCCTGGAGCCGTACTCTAGCGGGAACCTACAATGAGCAGTTCTTC
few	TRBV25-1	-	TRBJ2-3	CASSDTGGTDTQYF	TGTGCCAGCAGTGACACCGGGGGAACAGATACGCAGTATTTT
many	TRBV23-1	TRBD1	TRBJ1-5	CASSHGDRLHF	TGCGCCAGCAGTCATGGGGACAGACTGCATTTT
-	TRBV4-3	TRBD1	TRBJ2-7	CASSQDGGTGIEQYF	TGCGCCAGCAGCCAAGATGGAGGGACAGGGATCGAGCAGTACTTC
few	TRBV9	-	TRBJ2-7	CASSRGGDEQYF	TGTGCCAGCTCCCGAGGGGGGGACGAGCAGTACTTC
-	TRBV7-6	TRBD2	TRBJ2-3	CASSLLAGRTDTQYF	TGTGCCAGCAGCTTGCTAGCGGGACGCACAGATACGCAGTATTTT
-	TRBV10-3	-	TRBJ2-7	CAITRGGQDSYEQYF	TGTGCCATCACCCGAGGAGGTCAAGACTCCTACGAGCAGTACTTC
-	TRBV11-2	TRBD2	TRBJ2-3	CASSRTSGPDTQYF	TGTGCCAGCAGCCGGACTAGCGGCCCAGATACGCAGTATTTT